Below are 25 T cell receptor beta chains sequenced from a single sample in a study of shared clonotypes between healthy human individuals. Measured with immunoSEQ multiplex PCR; TCRdb has only the in-frame clones, and not every one. This repertoire shows 2 million to 2.5 million clones, 90% to 95% found once; its top ten account for 0.39%. The sample consisted of naive CD4+ T cells from PBMCs. Subset reported: CD45RA+ positively selected. The receptors come from a man aged 18 to 30 in good health. Some clones in this sample may be carry-over from other donors' samples.

The chain links TRBV30 to TRBJ1-1, with no clear D. Trimming removed 8 bases at V and 8 bases at J, with 12 bases between. The CDR3 has 10 residues. Germline V gives CDR1 GTSNPN, CDR2 SVGIG (reference sequence). CDR3 nucleotide sequence: TGTGCCGGAACGGGCGGGGAAGCTTTCTTT. This sequence encodes CAGTGGEAFF.

The V and J genes are TRBV15 and TRBJ2-4, with 7 bases fitting TRBD1. This CDR3 spans 15 amino acids. The germline CDR1 and CDR2 sequences are LNHNV and YYDKDF (reference sequence). The ends lost 1 base at V and 7 bases at J; junction bases unmatched: 7. CDR3 protein: CATSRGRTGGNIQYF. The CDR3 DNA follows: TGTGCCACCAGCAGAGGTCGGACAGGTGGGAACATTCAGTACTTC.

V and J are TRBV7-7 and TRBJ2-5; 10 nucleotides match TRBD2. J lost 4 bases, V lost 5 bases, and 4 bases had no gene match. The V gene's germline CDR1 is SSHAT and CDR2 FNYEAQ (reference sequence). This CDR3 has 14 amino acids. CDR3 bases: TGTGCCAGCAGCGAGAGCGGGAGGGGAGAGACCCAGTACTTC. As protein: CASSESGRGETQYF.

The CDR3 loop reads CAWSLPPLSYEQYF. The CDR3 DNA reads TGTGCCTGGAGTCTACCACCCCTCTCCTACGAGCAGTACTTC. V gene TRBV30 combines with J gene TRBJ2-7, with D unresolved. Germline V gene lookup returns CDR1 GTSNPN and CDR2 SVGIG (reference sequence). The CDR3 extends over 14 amino acids. The germline V and J ends were trimmed by 2 bases and 0 bases, with 11 bases remaining between them.

J is TRBJ1-1 and V is TRBV5-1; 7 bases fit TRBD1. The CDR3 extends over 14 amino acids. Germline assignment: CDR1 SGHRS and CDR2 YFSETQ. The trim removed 3 bases at V and 4 bases at J, leaving 6 bases unmatched. For the CDR3, the DNA is TGCGCCAGCAGCTATACAGGGGAGAGCACTGAAGCTTTCTTT. Amino acid sequence: CASSYTGESTEAFF.

The chain uses TRBV7-9 and TRBJ1-2; tentative D call: TRBD1 (6 bases). Between the trimmed V and J ends, which lost 5 bases and 10 bases, there was a span of 11 bases. The CDR3 contains 11 residues. CDR1 is SEHNR and CDR2 is FQNEAQ in the germline V gene (reference sequence). CDR3 sequence reads: CASSPGDDYTF. For the CDR3, the DNA is TGTGCCAGCAGCCCAGGGGATGACTACACCTTC.

The V gene is TRBV18, the J gene TRBJ1-1; D is possibly TRBD1 (5 bases). The germline CDR1 and CDR2 sequences are KGHSH and LQKENI. Trimming pared 1 base from V and 4 bases from J, leaving 16 bases between. This CDR3 comprises 16 residues. The CDR3 DNA reads TGTGCCAGCTCACCACAGGGACCCCAAGCGGCCACTGAAGCTTTCTTT. This sequence encodes CASSPQGPQAATEAFF.

The chain combines TRBV5-1 with TRBJ1-2; no clear D gene. CDR1 and CDR2 (germline): SGHRS, YFSETQ. There are 15 residues in the CDR3. Trimming shortened V by 5 bases and J by 3 bases, and 17 bases separated the two germline ends. The DNA of the CDR3 is TGCGCCAGCAGACATCGCCTGGACGGATACTATGGCTACACCTTC. It translates to CASRHRLDGYYGYTF.

As for this clone: Other DNA sequences in the same sample also yield this CDR3. The chain recombines TRBV15 with TRBJ1-5, with TRBD1 as a possible D gene (6 bases). Trimming took 0 bases from V and 4 from J, leaving 7 bases between them. The V gene's germline CDR1 is LNHNV and CDR2 YYDKDF (reference sequence). The CDR3 length is 14 residues. The chain's CDR3 is CATSRDRGNQPQHF. The CDR3 coding sequence is TGTGCCACCAGCAGAGACAGGGGAAATCAGCCCCAGCATTTT.

The CDR3 DNA follows: TGTGCCACGACCCCCAACCCTGGATTCTTTGAAAAACTGTTTTTT. Translated, it gives CATTPNPGFFEKLFF. The V call is TRBV15, the J call TRBJ1-4, with D uncertain. Between the trimmed V and J ends, which lost 9 bases and 7 bases, there was a span of 21 bases. CDR1 is LNHNV and CDR2 is YYDKDF in the germline V gene (reference sequence). This CDR3 comprises 15 residues.

The chain uses TRBV29-1 and TRBJ2-1, with TRBD2 matching over 12 bases. Trimming took 2 bases from V and 7 from J; bases not matched to a gene: 12. The CDR3 runs 17 residues. From germline, CDR1 is SQVTM and CDR2 ANQGSEA. The CDR3 DNA is TGCAGCGTTGAACCCCTTTTGACTAGCGGGAGAAAGAATGAGCAGTTCTTC. Residues: CSVEPLLTSGRKNEQFF.

The chain joins TRBV27 to TRBJ1-2; D is perhaps TRBD1 (5 bases). The CDR3 sequence is 13 residues long. Per the germline V gene, CDR1 is MNHEY and CDR2 is SMNVEV (reference sequence). V lost 5 bases, J lost 7 bases, and 14 bases lay in between. CDR3 region: CASSRNPGFGYTF. CDR3 DNA sequence: TGTGCCAGCAGTCGTAATCCAGGGTTTGGCTACACCTTC.

The J gene is TRBJ1-2, the V gene TRBV2; perhaps TRBD1 as D (6 bases). The germline V and J ends were trimmed by 7 bases and 1 base, with 7 bases remaining between them. This CDR3 contains 12 residues. Germline V CDR1 and CDR2: SNHLY, FYNNEI. CDR3 region: CASKGDNYGYTF. DNA of the CDR3: TGTGCCAGCAAGGGGGATAACTATGGCTACACCTTC.

The chain employs TRBV6-1 and TRBJ2-6; D not certain. The germline V and J ends were trimmed by 2 bases and 0 bases, with 5 bases remaining between them. The CDR3 runs to 15 residues. The germline V gene has CDR1 MNHNS and CDR2 SASEGT. The CDR3: CASSETLSGANVLTF. Written as DNA, the CDR3 is TGTGCCAGCAGTGAAACTCTCTCTGGGGCCAACGTCCTGACTTTC.

The V call is TRBV7-8, the J call TRBJ2-3; tentatively, D is TRBD1 (6 bases). Germline loops: CDR1 SGHVS, CDR2 FQNEAQ. Trimming took off 5 bases at V and 4 bases at J, with 10 bases between the two ends. CDR3 size: 13 residues. CDR3 region: CASSVTGPDTQYF. The CDR3 nucleotides read TGTGCCAGCAGCGTGACAGGTCCAGATACGCAGTATTTT.

The V and J genes are TRBV29-1 and TRBJ2-2; D is tentatively TRBD1 or TRBD2 (5 bases each). Germline V CDR1 and CDR2: SQVTM, ANQGSEA. V was cut by 8 bases and J by 5 bases, with 12 bases left in between. The CDR3 runs to 12 residues. CDR3 sequence reads: CSSRWGTGELFF. As DNA, the CDR3 is TGCAGCTCACGGTGGGGGACCGGGGAGCTGTTTTTT.

The V call is TRBV5-5, the J call TRBJ2-7; D gene ambiguous. The V gene's germline CDR1 is SGHKS and CDR2 YYEKEE (reference sequence). V was shortened by 5 bases and J by 4 bases, with 13 bases between the two germline ends. This CDR3 is 13 amino acids long. CDR3 protein: CASRSVQEYEQYF. CDR3 coding DNA: TGTGCCAGCAGATCGGTCCAGGAGTACGAGCAGTACTTC.

The chain links TRBV28 to TRBJ1-5; 7 bases agree with TRBD1. This CDR3 has 16 residues. The germline gives CDR1 MDHEN, CDR2 SYDVKM. J gave up 4 bases and V 6 bases, and 12 bases lay outside the gene matches. CDR3 region: CASSSIRQGMNQPQHF. The CDR3 DNA follows: TGTGCCAGCAGCTCCATTCGACAGGGAATGAATCAGCCCCAGCATTTT.

The chain employs TRBV27 and TRBJ2-7; TRBD2 matches 7 bases. This CDR3 contains 13 residues. The junction had 6 bases not matched to a gene; V was cut back by 8 bases and J by 2 bases. The germline V gene has CDR1 MNHEY and CDR2 SMNVEV (reference sequence). CDR3 region: CASRRTRPYEQYF. The CDR3 DNA follows: TGTGCCAGCCGCCGGACTAGACCCTACGAGCAGTACTTC.

V usage is TRBV7-2 and J usage is TRBJ1-2; tentatively, D is TRBD1 (6 bases). Per germline, CDR1 SGHTA and CDR2 FQGNSA. This CDR3 is built from 15 residues. V shed 1 base and J shed 6 bases, with 15 bases lying between them. The CDR3 loop reads CASSLERAGVNGYTF. In DNA, the CDR3 is TGTGCCAGCAGCTTAGAAAGAGCAGGGGTGAATGGCTACACCTTC.

J is TRBJ2-4 and V is TRBV18; TRBD1 matches at 7 bases. Looked up from germline, CDR1 is KGHSH and CDR2 is LQKENI. With V trimmed by 5 bases and J by 7 bases, 5 bases remained unmatched. The CDR3 has 13 residues. CDR3 region: CASSATGLNIQYF. DNA for the CDR3: TGTGCCAGCTCAGCGACAGGGTTGAACATTCAGTACTTC.

The genes are TRBV7-2 and TRBJ1-2; 7 bases are a match to TRBD1. The CDR3 is made up of 16 amino acids. CDR1 and CDR2 from the germline V gene are SGHTA and FQGNSA. Germline trimming cut 5 bases from V and 0 bases from J; bases unmatched to any gene: 9. The CDR3 DNA reads as TGTGCCAGCAGCCCTAGGGCGGGGACAGCTAACTATGGCTACACCTTC. It specifies CASSPRAGTANYGYTF. Combining the CDR3 with reference TRBV7-2 and TRBJ1-2 gives the whole variable domain GAGVSQSPSNKVTEKGKDVELRCDPISGHTALYWYRQSLGQGLEFLIYFQGNSAPDKSGLPSDRFSAERTGGSVSTLTIQRTQQEDSAVYLCASSPRAGTANYGYTFGSGTRLTVV.

The rearrangement uses TRBV29-1 and TRBJ2-2; D remains unclear. Looked up from germline, CDR1 is SQVTM and CDR2 is ANQGSEA. V gave up 1 base and J gave up 0 bases, with 6 bases separating them. CDR3 length equals 14 residues. This chain's CDR3 is CSVEGQANTGELFF. CDR3 nucleotides: TGCAGCGTTGAAGGGCAGGCGAACACCGGGGAGCTGTTTTTT.

The rearrangement links TRBV7-2 to TRBJ2-5; 8 bases map to TRBD1. The CDR3 totals 14 residues. The V and J ends lost 5 bases and 2 bases, in that order; junction bases with no gene match: 4. Germline CDR1 reads SGHTA; CDR2 reads FQGNSA. The CDR3 coding sequence is TGTGCCAGCAGCCGGGGGACAGGTCAAGAGACCCAGTACTTC. Translated: CASSRGTGQETQYF.

The gene calls are TRBV28 and TRBJ1-2, with a possible D match to TRBD1 (5 bases). Germline assignment: CDR1 MDHEN and CDR2 SYDVKM. Trimming took 3 bases from V and 5 from J, leaving 13 bases between them. The CDR3 length is 14 residues. In DNA, the CDR3 is TGTGCCAGCAGTTTGTGGGGGAGTAAATATGGCTACACCTTC. Translated: CASSLWGSKYGYTF.